A single sample gave rise to the 14 T cell receptor beta chains below, sequenced in a study of response to subunit inactivated influenza vaccine. TCRdb analysed the RT-PCR reads with MiXCR anew, one entry per CDR3 protein. The sample holds about 520,000 distinct CDR3 sequences, approximately 24% seen once. The sample consisted of CD4+ T cells sorted from PBMCs, taken 5 to 6 days after vaccination. These receptors were collected from a man aged 50 or older who received an inactivated influenza vaccine.

This clonotype has a count of ten or more. The V and J genes are TRBV6-2 or TRBV6-3 and TRBJ2-1; weak D call: TRBD1 (6 bases). Trimming removed 6 bases from V and 0 bases from J, with 12 bases in between. Per germline, CDR1 MNHEY and CDR2 SVGEGT. The CDR3 extends over 15 amino acids. The CDR3, as DNA: TGTGCCAGCAGGGGGGCTAGGGACTCCTACAATGAGCAGTTCTTC. Its translation: CASRGARDSYNEQFF.

In its sample, this clonotype was seen many times. This chain links TRBV12-3 or TRBV12-4 with TRBJ1-6; D gene uncertain. The ends were cut back, 3 bases at V and 10 bases at J, with 13 bases in the middle. This CDR3 comprises 14 residues. The CDR3: CASSFGSASSPLHF. DNA for the CDR3: TGTGCCAGCAGTTTCGGTTCGGCATCCTCACCCCTCCACTTT.

This clonotype was counted a few times. This chain links TRBV20-1 with TRBJ2-7; 15 nucleotides align to TRBD2. The CDR3 length is 17 residues. Germline-derived CDR1 and CDR2 are DFQATT and SNEGSKA (reference sequence). The junction had 12 bases not matched to a gene; V was cut back by 2 bases and J by 7 bases. The CDR3 reads CSARSGLAGGAAREQYF. For the CDR3, the DNA is TGCAGTGCTAGATCGGGACTAGCGGGGGGAGCCGCGAGGGAGCAGTACTTC.

This clonotype was seen a few times. V is TRBV27 and J is TRBJ2-2, with no clear D. This CDR3 region has 14 residues. The V end was cut by 6 bases, the J end by 0 bases, with 8 bases between. Germline V CDR1 and CDR2: MNHEY, SMNVEV (reference sequence). The DNA for the CDR3 is TGTGCCAGCAGACTCCTAACGAACACCGGGGAGCTGTTTTTT. Translation gives CASRLLTNTGELFF.

This clonotype has more than one count but fewer than ten. The genes are TRBV6-5 and TRBJ1-5, with D unresolved. Germline CDR1 reads MNHEY; CDR2 reads SVGAGI. V lost 7 bases and J lost 2, with 12 bases in between. The CDR3 is 14 residues long. The CDR3 reads CASKLDMGNQPQHF. CDR3 coding DNA: TGTGCCAGCAAGTTGGATATGGGCAATCAGCCCCAGCATTTT.

The genes are TRBV7-2 and TRBJ2-1, with 8 nucleotides matching TRBD2. Germline V gene data show CDR1 as SGHTA and CDR2 as FQGNSA. The CDR3 totals 13 residues. The V gene end was trimmed by 6 bases and the J gene end by 6 bases; junction bases not matched to a gene: 4. CDR3 nucleotide sequence: TGTGCCAGCAGACCCCTAGCGGGCAATGAGCAGTTCTTC. It codes for CASRPLAGNEQFF.

The chain combines TRBV24-1 with TRBJ2-3; 7 nucleotides match TRBD2. The CDR3 consists of 14 residues. Germline trimming cut 7 bases from V and 5 bases from J; bases unmatched to any gene: 8. The germline gives CDR1 KGHDR, CDR2 SFDVKD. The CDR3 loop reads CATRGREVRDTQYF. In DNA form, the CDR3 reads TGTGCCACCAGGGGACGGGAGGTTAGAGATACGCAGTATTTT.

There are many counts of this clonotype. The gene calls are TRBV7-9 and TRBJ2-2; 7 nucleotides line up with TRBD2. V lost 1 base, J lost 2 bases, and 1 base stayed unmatched. Germline CDR1 reads SEHNR; CDR2 reads FQNEAQ (reference sequence). This CDR3 has 15 amino acids. The chain's CDR3 is CASSLGLANTGELFF. In nucleotides, the CDR3 is TGTGCCAGCAGCTTAGGACTAGCAAACACCGGGGAGCTGTTTTTT. Filled out from reference TRBV7-9 and TRBJ2-2, the complete variable domain reads DTGVSQNPRHKITKRGQNVTFRCDPISEHNRLYWYRQTLGQGPEFLTYFQNEAQLEKSRLLSDRFSAERPKGSFSTLEIQRTEQGDSAMYLCASSLGLANTGELFFGEGSRLTVL.

This clonotype was counted between two and nine times. The chain links TRBV20-1 to TRBJ2-1; D gene unclear. Germline CDR1 reads DFQATT; CDR2 reads SNEGSKA (reference sequence). The CDR3 spans 13 residues. V lost 5 bases, J lost 5 bases, and 13 bases lay in between. The DNA of the CDR3 is TGCAGTGCTGAACTTTCAGCAGACAATGAGCAGTTCTTC. Translation gives CSAELSADNEQFF.

This clonotype has more than one count but fewer than ten. This rearrangement joins TRBV15 to TRBJ2-5; 7 nucleotides line up with TRBD2. The junction had 14 bases not matched to a gene; V was cut back by 8 bases and J by 5 bases. The CDR3 length is 15 residues. In germline, CDR1 is LNHNV, CDR2 YYDKDF (reference sequence). CDR3 protein: CATQGGAGSGETQYF. The CDR3 region has the DNA TGTGCCACCCAGGGAGGGGCAGGCTCGGGGGAGACCCAGTACTTC.

This chain uses TRBV4-2 with TRBJ2-1; 9 bases are shared with TRBD2. The CDR3 runs to 19 residues. The V gene's germline CDR1 is LGHNA and CDR2 YNFKEQ. With V trimmed by 1 base and J by 2 bases, 12 bases remained unmatched. Here the CDR3 DNA reads TGTGCCAGCAGCCAAGTTGGGGCTAGCGGGGCCTTTCCCTACAATGAGCAGTTCTTC. Translated: CASSQVGASGAFPYNEQFF.

This clonotype was observed a few times. The rearrangement joins TRBV5-1 to TRBJ2-2; possibly TRBD2 for D (5 bases). The CDR3 is 15 amino acids. Trimming left V 4 bases short and J 0 bases short, with 10 bases between. Germline lookup yields CDR1 SGHRS and CDR2 YFSETQ. CDR3 residues: CASSPRTSNTGELFF. CDR3 coding DNA: TGCGCCAGCAGCCCCCGGACTTCGAACACCGGGGAGCTGTTTTTT.

This clonotype was observed a few times. The V call is TRBV12-3 or TRBV12-4, the J call TRBJ2-1, with a weak D call TRBD1 (6 bases). This CDR3 comprises 13 residues. Trimming removed 6 bases from V and 7 bases from J, with 13 bases in between. The CDR3 bases are TGTGCCAGCAGCTGGACAGCACCAAATGAGCAGTTCTTC. It translates to CASSWTAPNEQFF.

This clonotype has just a few counts. The chain couples TRBV10-3 to TRBJ2-7; 8 bases map to TRBD1. V dropped 7 bases and J dropped 5; count of bases not matched to a gene: 4. This CDR3 is 12 amino acids long. Germline CDR1 is ENHRY and CDR2 is SYGVKD. The CDR3 bases are TGTGCCATCATGGCAGGGGGCCACGAGCAGTACTTC. Translated, it gives CAIMAGGHEQYF.